Listed here are 21 T cell receptor beta chains from one sample, sequenced in a study of regulatory T cells in long-lasting Graves disease. Arm-PCR of CDR3 regions with iRepertoire HTBI primers generated TCR beta libraries. MiXCR, applied by TCRdb to the multiplex PCR reads, yields one record per CDR3 protein. Of approximately 490,000 distinct CDR3 sequences listed, about a sixth are singletons. Time point specified: newly diagnosed GD, antithyroid drugs for less than 3 months. PBMC-extracted RNA yielded the TCR library. The same data also contributed to another study, on T cells in Graves' hyperthyroidism and ophthalmopathy.

The sequences come from peripheral blood mononuclear cells (PBMCs), collected at new diagnosis, from a patient treated with antithyroid drugs. The receptors shown here come from a man in his forties with Graves disease.

The chain is built from TRBV7-2 and TRBJ2-7; 9 bases are a match to TRBD1. V dropped 5 bases and J dropped 2; count of bases not matched to a gene: 10. Germline values: CDR1 SGHTA, CDR2 FQGNSA. This CDR3 contains 16 residues. In DNA form, the CDR3 reads TGTGCCAGCAGCCGCCCGGGACAGGGCAAGACCTACGAGCAGTACTTC. Protein: CASSRPGQGKTYEQYF.

The table lists this clonotype with many counts. The chain is built from TRBV12-5 and TRBJ2-1; the match to TRBD2 covers 10 bases. This CDR3 has 16 amino acids. The trim removed 8 bases at V and 0 bases at J, leaving 7 bases unmatched. Looked up from germline, CDR1 is LGHNT and CDR2 is FRNRAP. CDR3 bases: TGTGCTAGTAAGGCTAGCGGGGGAGGCTCCTACAATGAGCAGTTCTTC. This sequence encodes CASKASGGGSYNEQFF.

V and J are TRBV3-1 and TRBJ2-7; D is perhaps TRBD2 (6 bases). The germline CDR1 and CDR2 sequences are LGHDT and YNNKEL (reference sequence). The CDR3 extends over 13 amino acids. Trimming took off 1 base at V and 5 bases at J, with 9 bases between the two ends. In nucleotides, the CDR3 is TGTGCCAGCAGCCAAGGGGGGGTCCACGAGCAGTACTTC. Its translation: CASSQGGVHEQYF.

Worth noting for this clonotype: A much bigger clone sits one base away, suggesting this may be a read error. The chain employs TRBV11-2 and TRBJ1-1; D possibly corresponds to TRBD1 (6 bases). CDR1 and CDR2 (germline): SGHAT, FQNNGV. This CDR3 spans 14 amino acids. This chain's CDR3 is CVSTYRDSNTEAFF. CDR3 sequence (DNA): TGTGTCAGCACATACAGGGACTCGAACACTGAAGCTTTCTTT.

This clonotype came up a few times. This chain uses TRBV18 with TRBJ2-1, with D perhaps assigned TRBD1 or TRBD2 (5 bases each). The CDR3 sequence is 16 residues long. Germline-derived CDR1 and CDR2 are KGHSH and LQKENI. With 4 bases removed from V and 3 bases from J, the gap between germline ends came to 16 bases. The CDR3 region has the DNA TGTGCCAGCTCACGGACTCCCACAGGAGGCTACAATGAGCAGTTCTTC. Residues: CASSRTPTGGYNEQFF.

This chain links TRBV20-1 with TRBJ2-1; TRBD2 is a possible D gene (7 bases). The CDR3 has 15 amino acids. Per the germline V gene, CDR1 is DFQATT and CDR2 is SNEGSKA (reference sequence). The V end was cut by 6 bases, the J end by 6 bases, with 21 bases between. CDR3 DNA: TGCAGTGCGAGGGGGGGGAGCACCCATCCCAATGAGCAGTTCTTC. Translated: CSARGGSTHPNEQFF.

This clonotype has a count of ten or more. The gene calls are TRBV6-1 and TRBJ2-7; TRBD2 matches at 8 bases. Trimming took 6 bases from V and 0 from J; bases not matched to a gene: 4. This CDR3 has 14 amino acids. Germline loops: CDR1 MNHNS, CDR2 SASEGT. This chain's CDR3 is CASRERGSSYEQYF. CDR3 sequence (DNA): TGTGCCAGCAGAGAGCGGGGGAGCTCCTACGAGCAGTACTTC.

The chain recombines TRBV18 with TRBJ2-7; no firm D call. The ends were cut back, 1 base at V and 2 bases at J, with 9 bases in the middle. Looked up from germline, CDR1 is KGHSH and CDR2 is LQKENI. The CDR3 runs to 14 residues. The CDR3 DNA is TGTGCCAGCTCACCACAGAGCAAGACCTACGAGCAGTACTTC. Amino acid sequence: CASSPQSKTYEQYF.

As concerns this clonotype: Possible read error: a much larger clone is one base away. Because it lacks the conserved phenylalanine or tryptophan at the end, this CDR3 is likely a read error. The rearrangement uses TRBV28 and TRBJ2-7; 7 bases are shared with TRBD2. Germline V lookup: CDR1 MDHEN, CDR2 SYDVKM. J was trimmed by 5 bases and V by 8 bases; bases with no gene match: 9. This CDR3 spans 13 amino acids. CDR3 region: CASGGAGENEQYL. DNA for the CDR3: TGTGCCAGCGGCGGCGCGGGAGAGAACGAGCAGTACCTC.

This clonotype was counted at least ten times. The V and J genes are TRBV7-9 and TRBJ1-1, with a weak D call TRBD1 (5 bases). The V end was cut by 2 bases, the J end by 11 bases, with 12 bases between. The germline V gene has CDR1 SEHNR and CDR2 FQNEAQ (reference sequence). This CDR3 is 12 amino acids long. CDR3 region: CASSLSTGGAFF. As DNA, the CDR3 is TGTGCCAGCAGCTTATCGACCGGGGGGGCTTTCTTT.

At least ten counts were recorded for this clonotype. J is TRBJ2-7 and V is TRBV5-1; D perhaps matches TRBD2 (6 bases). Trimming stripped 4 bases from V and 6 bases from J, with 17 bases between. This CDR3 has 14 amino acids. CDR1 and CDR2 from the germline V gene are SGHRS and YFSETQ. The CDR3 loop reads CASSPDGQGGEQYF. The CDR3 coding sequence is TGCGCCAGCAGCCCTGATGGGCAGGGAGGCGAGCAGTACTTC.

This clonotype appeared many times. The genes are TRBV19 and TRBJ1-1; D remains ambiguous. Germline assignment: CDR1 LNHDA and CDR2 SQIVND (reference sequence). Trimming cost V 0 bases and J 4 bases, with 9 bases left between them. There are 14 residues in the CDR3. The DNA for the CDR3 is TGTGCCAGTAGTATAGAGCTGCTGGGCACTGAAGCTTTCTTT. Protein: CASSIELLGTEAFF.

This clonotype was seen at least ten times. The gene calls are TRBV3-1 and TRBJ2-7; 7 bases are a match to TRBD2. The CDR3 covers 13 residues. Looked up from germline, CDR1 is LGHDT and CDR2 is YNNKEL (reference sequence). V shed 1 base, J shed 6 bases, and the junction held 3 bases outside the gene matches. The CDR3 nucleotides are TGTGCCAGCAGCCAAGTGGGAGGGTTCGAGCAGTACTTC. Its translation: CASSQVGGFEQYF.

This chain joins TRBV12-3 or TRBV12-4 and TRBJ2-7; D tentatively reads TRBD1 or TRBD2 (6 bases each). The CDR3 runs to 15 residues. Trimming took 2 bases from V and 3 from J, leaving 14 bases between them. CDR3 coding DNA: TGTGCCAGCAGTTTAAAACTAGGGGGACTCTACGAGCAGTACTTC. Encoded protein: CASSLKLGGLYEQYF.

This clonotype has at least ten counts. The J gene is TRBJ2-1, the V gene TRBV2, with D perhaps matching TRBD1 or TRBD2 (6 bases each). This CDR3 contains 14 residues. The V and J ends lost 3 bases and 7 bases respectively, with 13 bases between them. The germline CDR1 and CDR2 sequences are SNHLY and FYNNEI. The CDR3 protein is CASSEEGVSNEQFF. CDR3 sequence (DNA): TGTGCCAGCAGTGAGGAGGGGGTTAGTAATGAGCAGTTCTTC.

This chain links TRBV28 with TRBJ2-3; a weak D match, TRBD2 (7 bases). The CDR3 totals 16 residues. Germline V gene sequence: CDR1 MDHEN, CDR2 SYDVKM. Trimming removed 5 bases from V and 6 bases from J, with 21 bases in between. CDR3 in DNA: TGTGCCAGCAGTACGCCGTTGGGGGGGCGCGGGGATACGCAGTATTTT. This encodes CASSTPLGGRGDTQYF.

This clonotype came up many times. This chain joins TRBV2 and TRBJ1-5, with D tentatively TRBD1 (6 bases). V was shortened by 3 bases and J by 7 bases, with 10 bases between the two germline ends. The CDR3 contains 13 residues. The V gene's germline CDR1 is SNHLY and CDR2 FYNNEI. In DNA form, the CDR3 reads TGTGCCAGCAGTGACCAGGGGAAACAGCCCCAGCATTTT. Translation: CASSDQGKQPQHF.

Regarding this clonotype: Given a much more abundant clone one base away, this may be a read error. The rearrangement links TRBV6-1 to TRBJ2-5, with no clear D. This CDR3 is built from 14 residues. Germline V CDR1 and CDR2: MNHNS, SASEGT. V was trimmed by 5 bases and J by 2 bases, leaving 12 bases between them. This CDR3 is CASSHSAEQETQYF. CDR3 nucleotides: TGTGCCAGCAGTCACTCTGCGGAGCAAGAGACCCAGTACTTC.

The table lists this clonotype with many counts. The gene calls are TRBV27 and TRBJ2-7; a weak D match, TRBD2 (6 bases). Deletions cut 2 bases from V and 5 bases from J, with 25 bases between. The CDR3 consists of 18 residues. Germline CDR1 is MNHEY and CDR2 is SMNVEV (reference sequence). In nucleotides, the CDR3 is TGTGCCAGCAGTTTAAAATCAGTCATCCCGGGAGCTATCGACGAGCAGTACTTC. Protein product: CASSLKSVIPGAIDEQYF.

Regarding this clonotype: A much larger clone lies one base from this, so it may be a read error. The rearrangement uses TRBV13 and TRBJ1-1, with a tentative D call TRBD1 (5 bases). V was shortened by 8 bases and J by 8 bases, with 15 bases between the two germline ends. CDR1 is PRHDT, CDR2 FYEKMQ, per germline (reference sequence). This CDR3 comprises 12 residues. The CDR3 reads CASCSVGGEAFF. Here the CDR3 DNA reads TGTGCCAGCTGCTCGGTGGGGGGAGAAGCTTTCTTT.

This clonotype was recorded once. A single base is all that separates this from a far larger clone, so a read error is likely. The rearrangement links TRBV2 to TRBJ2-4; D ambiguous. Germline-derived CDR1 and CDR2 are SNHLY and FYNNEI. V was trimmed by 8 bases and J by 13 bases, leaving 24 bases between them. The CDR3 runs 14 residues. CDR3 DNA: TGTGCCAGCCCCAGCAGGAGCTCCTACAATGAGCAGTACTTC. It specifies CASPSRSSYNEQYF.